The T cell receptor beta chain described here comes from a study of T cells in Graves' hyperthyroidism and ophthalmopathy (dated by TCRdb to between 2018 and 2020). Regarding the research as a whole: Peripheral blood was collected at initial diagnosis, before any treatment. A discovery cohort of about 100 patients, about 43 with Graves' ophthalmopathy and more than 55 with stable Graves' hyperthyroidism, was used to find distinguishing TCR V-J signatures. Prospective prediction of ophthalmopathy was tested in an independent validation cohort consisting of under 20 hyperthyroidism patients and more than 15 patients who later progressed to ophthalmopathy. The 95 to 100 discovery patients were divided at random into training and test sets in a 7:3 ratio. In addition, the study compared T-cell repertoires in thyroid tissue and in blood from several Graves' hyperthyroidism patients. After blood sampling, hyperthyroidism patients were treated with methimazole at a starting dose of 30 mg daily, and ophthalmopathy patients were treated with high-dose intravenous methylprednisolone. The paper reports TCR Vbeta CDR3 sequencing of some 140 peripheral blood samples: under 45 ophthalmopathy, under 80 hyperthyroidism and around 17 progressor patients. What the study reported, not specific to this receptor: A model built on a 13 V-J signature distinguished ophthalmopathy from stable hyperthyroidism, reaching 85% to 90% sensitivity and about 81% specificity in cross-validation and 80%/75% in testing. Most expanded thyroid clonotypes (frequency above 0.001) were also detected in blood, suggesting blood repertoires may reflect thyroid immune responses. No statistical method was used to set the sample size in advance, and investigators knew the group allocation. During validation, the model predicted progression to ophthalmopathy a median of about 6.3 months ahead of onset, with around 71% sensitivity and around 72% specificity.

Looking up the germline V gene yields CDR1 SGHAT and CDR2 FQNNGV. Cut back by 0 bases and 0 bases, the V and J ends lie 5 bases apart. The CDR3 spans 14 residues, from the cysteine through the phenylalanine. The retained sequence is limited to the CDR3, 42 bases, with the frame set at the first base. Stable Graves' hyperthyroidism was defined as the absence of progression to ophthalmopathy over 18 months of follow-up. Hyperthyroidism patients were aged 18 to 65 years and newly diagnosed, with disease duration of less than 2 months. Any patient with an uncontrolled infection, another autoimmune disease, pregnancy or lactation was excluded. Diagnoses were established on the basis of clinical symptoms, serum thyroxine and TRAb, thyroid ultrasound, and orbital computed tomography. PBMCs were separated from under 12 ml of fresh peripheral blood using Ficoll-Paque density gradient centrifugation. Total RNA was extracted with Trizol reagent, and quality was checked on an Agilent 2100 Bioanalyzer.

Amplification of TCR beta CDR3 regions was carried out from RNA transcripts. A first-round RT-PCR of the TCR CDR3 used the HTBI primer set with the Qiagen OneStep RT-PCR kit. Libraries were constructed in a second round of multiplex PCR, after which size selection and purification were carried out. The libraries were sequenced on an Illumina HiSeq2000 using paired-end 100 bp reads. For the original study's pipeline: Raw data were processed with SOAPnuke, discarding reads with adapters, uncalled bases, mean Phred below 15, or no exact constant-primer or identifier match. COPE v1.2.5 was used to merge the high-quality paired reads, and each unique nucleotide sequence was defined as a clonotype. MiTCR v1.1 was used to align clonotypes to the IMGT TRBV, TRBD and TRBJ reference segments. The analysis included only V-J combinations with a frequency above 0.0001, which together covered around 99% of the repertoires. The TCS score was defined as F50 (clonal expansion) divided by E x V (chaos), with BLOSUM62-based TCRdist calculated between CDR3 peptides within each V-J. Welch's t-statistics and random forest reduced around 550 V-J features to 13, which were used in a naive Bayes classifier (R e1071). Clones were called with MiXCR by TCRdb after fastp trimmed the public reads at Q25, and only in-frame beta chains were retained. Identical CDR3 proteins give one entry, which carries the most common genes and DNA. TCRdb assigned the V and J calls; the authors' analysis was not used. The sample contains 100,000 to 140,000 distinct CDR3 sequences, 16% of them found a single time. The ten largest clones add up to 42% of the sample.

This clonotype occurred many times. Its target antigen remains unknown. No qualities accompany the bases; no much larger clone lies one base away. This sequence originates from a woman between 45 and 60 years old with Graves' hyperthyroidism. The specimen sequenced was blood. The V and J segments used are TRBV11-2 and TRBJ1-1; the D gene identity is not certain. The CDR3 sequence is CASSLEVVNTEAFF. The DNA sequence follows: TGTGCCAGCAGCTTAGAGGTAGTGAACACTGAAGCTTTCTTT. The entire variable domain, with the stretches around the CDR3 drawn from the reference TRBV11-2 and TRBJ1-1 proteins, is EAGVAQSPRYKIIEKRQSVAFWCNPISGHATLYWYQQILGQGPKLLIQFQNNGVVDDSQLPKDRFSAERLKGVDSTLKIQPAKLEDSAVYLCASSLEVVNTEAFFGQGTRLTVV.